This T cell receptor (beta chain) was observed in a study of shared clonotypes between healthy human individuals. As for the study in general: Every donor yielded three CD4 naive, three CD4 memory, two CD8 naive and one CD8 memory plate.

This CDR3 is built from 15 residues. V was cut by 6 bases and J by 4 bases, with 16 bases left in between. Germline V gene lookup returns CDR1 MDHEN and CDR2 SYDVKM. Method: immunoSEQ multiplex PCR; TCRdb's copy keeps in-frame clones and lacks some. The repertoire holds 650,000 to 700,000 clones, with 90% as singletons. Findings of the study overall: Clonotypes shared by all four sorted-subset donors had higher generation probabilities than non-shared clonotypes. Tissues were not sampled, only blood, and their repertoires likely differ.

Turning to this clone: Its antigen is unknown.

The V and J genes are TRBV28 and TRBJ1-3; tentatively, D is TRBD1 (6 bases). Sample: memory CD8+ T cells from PBMCs. Subset reported: CD45RO+ cells pooled with CCR7-negative TemRA cells. This TCR was recovered from a man between 18 and 35 years old in good health. Some clones in this sample may be carry-over from other donors' samples. In DNA, the CDR3 is TGTGCCAGCAGGCAGACAGGTGCCTACGGAAACACCATATATTTT. It translates to CASRQTGAYGNTIYF.